This TCR beta chain was documented in a study of shared clonotypes between healthy human individuals. Background on the study: Used for every donor were three CD4 naive, three CD4 memory, two CD8 naive and one CD8 memory plate. General study findings and limits: Non-shared clonotypes were found to have lower generation probabilities than the clonotypes that were shared by all four of the sorted-subset donors. Only blood was sampled, and tissue TCR repertoires likely differ from blood ones.

The CDR3 extends over 11 amino acids. Data came from immunoSEQ multiplex PCR; TCRdb stores just in-frame clones and leaves some out. The sample shows fewer than 2.5 million clones, roughly 93% of them seen only once. Worth noting for this clone: The antigen is unknown.

Into CD45RA+ naive and CD45RA-negative memory subsets, the CD4+ cells were split. The material sequenced was naive CD4+ T cells from PBMCs. Subset denoted: CD45RA+ positively selected. This sequence was found in a man aged 18 to 29 in good health. Some clones in this sample may be carry-over from other donors' samples. The chain carries TRBV21-1 and TRBJ2-1; the D call in the table, TRBD2, was not verified against the DNA. TRBV21-1 is designated a pseudogene. The CDR3 DNA reads TGTGCCAGCATTGATCTGTCAGAAGCGGTCTTC. Its protein is CASIDLSEAVF.